Sequencing of this T cell receptor beta chain was carried out in a study of shared clonotypes between healthy human individuals. Study details: Three plates were used per donor for CD4 naive, three for CD4 memory, two for CD8 naive and one for CD8 memory. Regarding the study as a whole: Sharing of clonotypes among donors was expected to vary with sequencing depth. Generally, estimated richness proved larger in naive subsets than it did in memory subsets.

Regarding this clone: As yet, its antigen is unknown.

The CDR3 totals 15 residues. The V gene's germline CDR1 is SGDLS and CDR2 YYNGEE. V lost 4 bases to trimming and J lost 5 bases, with 17 bases between them. Terminally differentiated effector memory CD45RA+ cells were excluded by CCR7 positive selection of CD45RO-negative cells. Repertoires were generated with immunoSEQ multiplex PCR, while TCRdb's copy carries only in-frame clones and drops some. The table shows approximately 600,000 clones, with approximately 95% occurring only once. The sample consisted of naive CD8+ T cells sorted from blood. The J gene is TRBJ2-3, the V gene TRBV9; possibly TRBD1 or TRBD2 for D (5 bases each). The source of this sequence is a woman younger than 45 in good health. CDR3: CASSPAWGSGDTQYF. As DNA, the CDR3 is TGTGCCAGCAGCCCGGCTTGGGGGAGCGGAGATACGCAGTATTTT. The complete variable domain, with remaining parts taken from reference TRBV9 and TRBJ2-3, reads DSGVTQTPKHLITATGQRVTLRCSPRSGDLSVYWYQQSLDQGLQFLIQYYNGEERAKGNILERFSAQQFPDLHSELNLSSLELGDSALYFCASSPAWGSGDTQYFGPGTRLTVL.